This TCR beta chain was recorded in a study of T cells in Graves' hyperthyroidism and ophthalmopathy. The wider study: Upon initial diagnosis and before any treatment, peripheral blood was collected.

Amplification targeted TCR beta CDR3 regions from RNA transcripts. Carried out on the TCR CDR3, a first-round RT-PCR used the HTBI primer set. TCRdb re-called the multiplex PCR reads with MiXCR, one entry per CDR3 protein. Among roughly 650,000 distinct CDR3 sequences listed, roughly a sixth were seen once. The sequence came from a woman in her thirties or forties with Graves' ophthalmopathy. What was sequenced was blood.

CDR3 region: CASSGSGGPSYNEQFF. The CDR3 region has the DNA TGCGCCAGCAGCGGTAGCGGGGGGCCCTCCTACAATGAGCAGTTCTTC. The chain is built from TRBV5-1 and TRBJ2-1; 10 positions agree with TRBD2. Looked up from germline, CDR1 is SGHRS and CDR2 is YFSETQ. CDR3 length: 16 residues. V shed 4 bases and J 0 bases; nucleotides not matched to a gene: 4.